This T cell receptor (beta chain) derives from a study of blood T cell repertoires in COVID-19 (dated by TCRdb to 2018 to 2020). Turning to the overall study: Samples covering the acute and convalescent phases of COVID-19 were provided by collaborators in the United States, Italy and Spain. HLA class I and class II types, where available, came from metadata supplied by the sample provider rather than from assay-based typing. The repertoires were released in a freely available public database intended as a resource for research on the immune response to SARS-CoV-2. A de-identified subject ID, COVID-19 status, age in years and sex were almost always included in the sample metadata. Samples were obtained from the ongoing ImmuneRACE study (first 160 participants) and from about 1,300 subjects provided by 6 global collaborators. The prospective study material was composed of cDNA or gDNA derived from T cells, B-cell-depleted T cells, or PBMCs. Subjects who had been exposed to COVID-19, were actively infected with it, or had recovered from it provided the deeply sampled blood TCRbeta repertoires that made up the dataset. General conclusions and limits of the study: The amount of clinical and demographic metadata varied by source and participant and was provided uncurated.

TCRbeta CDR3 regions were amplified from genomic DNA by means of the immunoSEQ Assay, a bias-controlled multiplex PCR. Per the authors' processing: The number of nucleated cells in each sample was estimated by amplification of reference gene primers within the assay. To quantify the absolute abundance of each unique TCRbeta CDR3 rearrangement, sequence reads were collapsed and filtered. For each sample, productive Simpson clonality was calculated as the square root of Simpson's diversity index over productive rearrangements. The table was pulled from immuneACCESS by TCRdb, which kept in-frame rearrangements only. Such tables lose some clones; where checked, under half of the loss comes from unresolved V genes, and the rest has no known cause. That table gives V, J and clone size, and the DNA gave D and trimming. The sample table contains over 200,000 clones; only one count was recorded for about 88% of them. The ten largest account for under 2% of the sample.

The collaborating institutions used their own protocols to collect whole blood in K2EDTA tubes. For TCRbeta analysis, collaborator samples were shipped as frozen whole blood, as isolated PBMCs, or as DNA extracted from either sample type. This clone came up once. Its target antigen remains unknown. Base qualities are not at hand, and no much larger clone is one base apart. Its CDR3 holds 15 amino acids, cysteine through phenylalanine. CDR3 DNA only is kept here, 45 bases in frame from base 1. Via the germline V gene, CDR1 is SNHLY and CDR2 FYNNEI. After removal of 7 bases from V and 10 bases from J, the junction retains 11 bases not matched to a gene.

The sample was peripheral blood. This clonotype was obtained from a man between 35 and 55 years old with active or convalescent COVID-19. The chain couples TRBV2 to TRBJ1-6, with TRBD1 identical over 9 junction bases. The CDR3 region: CASIPEGQGTSPLHF. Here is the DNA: TGTGCCAGCATTCCCGAGGGACAGGGAACCTCACCCCTCCACTTT.